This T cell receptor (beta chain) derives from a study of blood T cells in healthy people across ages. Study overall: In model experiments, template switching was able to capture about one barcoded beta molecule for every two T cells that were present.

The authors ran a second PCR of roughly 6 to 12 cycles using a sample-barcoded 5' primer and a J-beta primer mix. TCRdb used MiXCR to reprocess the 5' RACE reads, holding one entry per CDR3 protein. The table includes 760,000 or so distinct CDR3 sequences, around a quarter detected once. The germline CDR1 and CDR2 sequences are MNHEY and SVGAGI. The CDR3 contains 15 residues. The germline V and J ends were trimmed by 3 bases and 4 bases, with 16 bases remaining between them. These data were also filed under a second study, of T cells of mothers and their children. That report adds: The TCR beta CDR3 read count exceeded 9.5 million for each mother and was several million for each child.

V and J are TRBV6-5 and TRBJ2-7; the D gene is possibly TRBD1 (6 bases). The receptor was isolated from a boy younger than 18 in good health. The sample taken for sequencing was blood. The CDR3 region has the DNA TGTGCCAGCAGTTATTCCGCCGCTAGGGGGTACGAGCAGTACTTC. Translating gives CASSYSAARGYEQYF.